The 2 T cell receptor beta chains listed next were all sequenced from one sample in a study of metastatic and nonmetastatic thyroid tumors. MiXCR reprocessed the PCR reads for TCRdb. The table has approximately 16,000 clones, around 33% seen once. Thyroid surgery was performed in patients who had received no treatment beforehand. The source material was tumor tissue. The source is a male donor with papillary thyroid cancer or a benign thyroid nodule (not recorded which). Some clones in this sample may be carry-over from other donors' samples.

The chain links TRBV18 to TRBJ2-7, with D hard to call. Between the trimmed V and J ends, which lost 1 base and 2 bases, there was a span of 3 bases. The CDR3 runs 12 residues. Per germline, CDR1 KGHSH and CDR2 LQKENI. CDR3 in DNA: TGTGCCAGCTCACCACGCACCTACGAGCAGTACTTC. Its translation: CASSPRTYEQYF. The full variable domain, rest sourced from reference TRBV18 and TRBJ2-7, is NAGVMQNPRHLVRRRGQEARLRCSPMKGHSHVYWYRQLPEEGLKFMVYLQKENIIDESGMPKERFSAEFPKEGPSILRIQQVVRGDSAAYFCASSPRTYEQYFGPGTRLTVT.

The chain carries TRBV5-1 and TRBJ1-1, with D perhaps matching TRBD1 (5 bases). Trimming took off 5 bases at V and 6 bases at J, with 11 bases between the two ends. The V gene's germline CDR1 is SGHRS and CDR2 YFSETQ. The CDR3 runs to 12 residues. The CDR3 here is CASRGRGPEAFF. CDR3 bases: TGCGCCAGCAGAGGGAGGGGCCCTGAAGCTTTCTTT.